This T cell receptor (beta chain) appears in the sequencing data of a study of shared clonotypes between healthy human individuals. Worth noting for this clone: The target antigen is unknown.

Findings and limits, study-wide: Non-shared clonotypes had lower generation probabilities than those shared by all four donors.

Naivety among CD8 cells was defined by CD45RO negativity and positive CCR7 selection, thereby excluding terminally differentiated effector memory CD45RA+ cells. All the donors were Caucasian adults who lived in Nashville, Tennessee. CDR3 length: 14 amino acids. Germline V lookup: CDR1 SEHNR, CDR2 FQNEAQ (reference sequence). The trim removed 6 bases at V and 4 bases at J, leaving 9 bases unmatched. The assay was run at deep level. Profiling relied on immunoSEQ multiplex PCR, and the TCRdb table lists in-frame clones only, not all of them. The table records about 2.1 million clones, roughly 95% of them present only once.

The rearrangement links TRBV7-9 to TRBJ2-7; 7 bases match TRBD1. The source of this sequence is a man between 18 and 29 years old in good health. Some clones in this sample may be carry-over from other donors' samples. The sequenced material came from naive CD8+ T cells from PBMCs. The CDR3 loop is CASSAAGTAYEQYF. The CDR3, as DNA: TGTGCCAGCAGTGCCGCCGGGACAGCGTACGAGCAGTACTTC.